This TCR beta chain came from a study of naive and memory T cell subsets (dated by TCRdb to about 2017). About the study as a whole: Sorted naive and memory T cell subsets from peripheral blood were analyzed in the study using a UMI-based, open-source pipeline for TCR alpha and beta sequencing. RNA was DNase-treated and reverse transcribed with TCR constant-region primers, mostly using SuperScript III. The results of the functional CMV T cell responses matched the IgG serology results in every case.

In its sample, this clonotype was seen a few times. Its antigen is unknown. Base qualities were left out, and no much larger clone turns up one base away. The library was made by UMI-ligation and nested PCR. The beta constant-region primer was an equimolar mix of two oligonucleotides covering both TRBC1 and TRBC2. Four rounds of PCR, combining the SP2 primer with nested alpha and beta constant-region primers, were used to amplify the ligated cDNA. A single-stranded oligonucleotide carrying the SP2 primer and a 12-nucleotide UMI was ligated to the 3' end of the cDNA by T4 RNA ligase 1. The ligation reaction was kept at 16 degrees C for roughly 18-24 hours. PCR2 was typically run as a SYBR Green qPCR and stopped at a predetermined threshold to prevent over-amplification. All purifications after the first were performed with Agencourt AMPure XP magnetic beads. Library quantification was done by Qubit, followed by a TapeStation check on which the main peak was expected at around 650 bp. Sequencing of the pooled libraries was done on an Illumina MiSeq using v2 2x251 paired-end kits, which typically yielded roughly 0.95-2.3 million reads per sample. Each sample was pooled at around 4.2 nM, and about 5-7% PhiX was included to help cluster recognition. On the study's bioinformatics: Using tag matching that tolerated one base-pair mismatch, Decombinator assigned V and J genes to FASTQ reads that had been processed by Demultiplexor. By using UMIs, Collapsinator corrected both sequencing errors and the frequency errors caused by PCR heterogeneity. TCRs were translated and CDR3s were extracted from the conserved cysteine to the FGXG phenylalanine by CDR3Translator, with non-productive sequences being flagged. Gini, Shannon entropy and inverse Simpson indices were computed after subsampling the repertoires to the same number of UMI-defined TCRs. Power-law fits to clonotype abundance distributions were performed by maximum likelihood within the linear range. When run on a single naive CD8 sample, MIGEC and the pipeline yielded similar UMI counts, similar unique TCR numbers and similar clonal distributions. In one analysis, naive TCRs also found in any memory subset of the same donor were removed from the naive repertoire. A set of roughly 6,600 CMV-associated CDR3 sequences, compiled from VDJdb and a published dataset, was used to search the repertoires. TCRdb reanalyzed the raw reads on its own, using fastp at Q25 for trimming and MiXCR for clone calling, and kept in-frame beta chains. Rows are combined by CDR3 protein, so each entry shows the most common genes and DNA. The V and J calls were determined by TCRdb, not by the authors. For this sample the table gives about 140,000 distinct CDR3 sequences, of which about 20% were detected only once. Of the sample, about 0.6% is held by the ten largest clones.

CDR3 length: 19 amino acids, cysteine to phenylalanine. Solely the CDR3 DNA is kept, with 57 bases framed from the first base. The germline V gene specifies SGHTA as CDR1 and FQGTGA as CDR2. Trimming accounts for 0 bases at V and 2 bases at J, while the number of junction bases matched to no gene is 8. Overall study results and their limits: TCR abundance followed a power law whose exponent differed between naive and memory subsets but was consistent across the three individuals. Following error correction, more than 90% of naive TCR sequences occurred only once, which made naive abundance distributions much steeper than those of memory subsets. No ground truth was available to validate the repertoire findings for the naive and memory subsets. A clonotype was defined as a single alpha or beta chain sequence rather than as a paired alpha/beta receptor. In both CD4 and CD8 cells, a rise in Gini index and a fall in Shannon and inverse Simpson diversity were observed from naive through CM, EM and EMRA. RNA-based TCR counts may be affected by expression changes linked to T cell activation and differentiation. A few larger clonotypes were present in naive repertoires, especially CD8 naive repertoires, and these clonotypes were possibly memory cells re-expressing CD45RA.

Separate amplification of TCR alpha and beta chain libraries was performed from the second PCR step onward. CMV status of each donor was established by measuring IFNgamma production from CD4+ T cells after fresh PBMCs were stimulated overnight with CMV viral lysate. CD4 T cells were positively selected using Miltenyi beads, after which CD8 T cells were positively selected from the CD4-negative fraction. After staining for CD3, CD4, CD8, CD45RA, CD27 and a live/dead dye, cells were sorted on a BD Aria II into four subsets based on CD45RA and CD27. Blood was obtained from a few healthy volunteers, and the blood from each volunteer was fractionated into CD4 and CD8 T cells and subsequently into four differentiation subsets. Roughly 0.11 L of peripheral blood was drawn per donor, and PBMC were isolated by Ficoll-Paque PLUS density-gradient centrifugation. Sorted cells were lysed in RLT buffer, and RNA was extracted with a Qiagen RNeasy kit and stored at -80°C.

The clonotype comes from a human donor in good health. This chain joins TRBV7-3 to TRBJ2-2, and 11 junction bases match TRBD2. Sequencing used naive CD8+ T cells from blood. This specimen's cell subset or site label, per the study, means: naive T cells, CD45RA high CD27+. The DNA sequence is TGTGCCAGCAGCTTAACGCTGACGACTAGCGGGACTAACACCGGGGAGCTGTTTTTT. It specifies CASSLTLTTSGTNTGELFF.